This T cell receptor beta chain originates from a study of control samples from healthy donors and cancer patients (dated by TCRdb to about 2020). Library method: the immunoSEQ multiplex PCR assay. In its TCRdb copy, this immuneACCESS table keeps in-frame sequences only and misses some clones. Where compared with another copy, unresolved V genes explain less than half of these, and the others have no known cause. This sample gives approximately 170,000 clones in total; 80% to 95% of them show up just once. Jointly, the top ten make up approximately 0.7% of the sample. Remarks on this clone: Its target antigen remains unknown. No qualities accompany the bases; no much larger clone lies one base away.

The germline V gene sets CDR1 to SGHNT and CDR2 to YENEEA. CDR3 length: 16 amino acids, cysteine to phenylalanine. Of all the DNA, just the CDR3 is kept, 48 bases in frame from base 1. V has 4 bases trimmed and J has 0 bases trimmed; junction bases matching no gene number 5. This TCR derives from a woman in her 30s in good health. Sequencing was carried out using blood. The chain uses TRBV11-3 and TRBJ2-2, and TRBD2 matches 7 of the central bases. The CDR3 corresponds to CASSSGGSANTGELFF. The DNA reads as follows: TGTGCCAGCAGCTCCGGCGGGAGTGCGAACACCGGGGAGCTGTTTTTT.